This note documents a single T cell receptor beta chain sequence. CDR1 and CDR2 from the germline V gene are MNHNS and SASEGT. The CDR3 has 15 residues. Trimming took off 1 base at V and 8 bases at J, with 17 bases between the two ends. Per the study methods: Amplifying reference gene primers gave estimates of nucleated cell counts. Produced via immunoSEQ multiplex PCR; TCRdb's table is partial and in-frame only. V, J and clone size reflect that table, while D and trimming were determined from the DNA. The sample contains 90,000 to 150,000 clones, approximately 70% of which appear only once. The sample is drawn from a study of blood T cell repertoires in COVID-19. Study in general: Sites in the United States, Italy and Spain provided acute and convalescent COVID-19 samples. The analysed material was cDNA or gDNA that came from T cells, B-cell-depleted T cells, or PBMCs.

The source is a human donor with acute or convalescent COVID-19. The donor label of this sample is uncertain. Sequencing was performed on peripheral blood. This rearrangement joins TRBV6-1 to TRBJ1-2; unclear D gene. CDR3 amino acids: CASSEVTPDRGGYTF. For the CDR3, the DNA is TGTGCCAGCAGTGAAGTGACCCCCGACCGAGGGGGCTACACCTTC.